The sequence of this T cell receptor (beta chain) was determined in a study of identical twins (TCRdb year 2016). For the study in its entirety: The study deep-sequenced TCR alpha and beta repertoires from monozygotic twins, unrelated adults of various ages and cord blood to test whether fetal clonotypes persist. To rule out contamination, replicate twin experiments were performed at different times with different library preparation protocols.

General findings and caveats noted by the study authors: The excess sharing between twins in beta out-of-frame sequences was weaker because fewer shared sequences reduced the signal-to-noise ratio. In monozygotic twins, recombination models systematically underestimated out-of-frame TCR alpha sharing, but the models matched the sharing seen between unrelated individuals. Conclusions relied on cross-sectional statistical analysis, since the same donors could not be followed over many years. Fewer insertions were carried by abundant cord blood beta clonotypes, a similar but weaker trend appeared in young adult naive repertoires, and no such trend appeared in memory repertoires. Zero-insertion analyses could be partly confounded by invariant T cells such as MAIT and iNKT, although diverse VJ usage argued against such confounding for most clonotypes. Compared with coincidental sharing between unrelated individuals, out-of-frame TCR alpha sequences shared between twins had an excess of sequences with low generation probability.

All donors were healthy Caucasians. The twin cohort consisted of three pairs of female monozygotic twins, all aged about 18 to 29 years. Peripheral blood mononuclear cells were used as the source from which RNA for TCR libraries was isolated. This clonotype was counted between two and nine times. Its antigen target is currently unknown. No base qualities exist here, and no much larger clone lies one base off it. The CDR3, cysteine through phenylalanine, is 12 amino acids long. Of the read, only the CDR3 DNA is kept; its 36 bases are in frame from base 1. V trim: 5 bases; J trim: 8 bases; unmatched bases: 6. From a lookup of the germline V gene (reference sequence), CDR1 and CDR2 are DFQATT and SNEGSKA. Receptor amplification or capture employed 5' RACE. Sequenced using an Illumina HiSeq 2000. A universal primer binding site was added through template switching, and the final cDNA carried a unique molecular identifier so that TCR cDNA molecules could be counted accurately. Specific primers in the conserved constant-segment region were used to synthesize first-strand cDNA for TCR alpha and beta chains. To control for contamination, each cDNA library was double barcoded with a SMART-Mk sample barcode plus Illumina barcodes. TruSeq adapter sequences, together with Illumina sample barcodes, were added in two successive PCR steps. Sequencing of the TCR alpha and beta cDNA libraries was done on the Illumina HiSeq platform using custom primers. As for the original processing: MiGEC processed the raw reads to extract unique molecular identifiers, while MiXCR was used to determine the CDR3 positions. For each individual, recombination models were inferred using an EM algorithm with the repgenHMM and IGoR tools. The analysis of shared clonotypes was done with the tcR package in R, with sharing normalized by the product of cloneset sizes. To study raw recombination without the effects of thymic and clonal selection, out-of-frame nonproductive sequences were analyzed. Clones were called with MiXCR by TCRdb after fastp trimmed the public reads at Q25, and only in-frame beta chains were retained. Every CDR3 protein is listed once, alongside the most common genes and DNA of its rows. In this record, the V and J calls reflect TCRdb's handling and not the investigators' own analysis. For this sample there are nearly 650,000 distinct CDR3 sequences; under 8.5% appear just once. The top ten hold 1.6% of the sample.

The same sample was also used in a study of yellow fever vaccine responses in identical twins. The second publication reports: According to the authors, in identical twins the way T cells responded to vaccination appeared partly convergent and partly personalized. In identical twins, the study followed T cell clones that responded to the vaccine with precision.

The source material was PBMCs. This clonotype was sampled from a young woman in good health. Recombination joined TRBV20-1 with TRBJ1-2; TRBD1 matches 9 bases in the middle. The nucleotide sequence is TGCAGTGCTCCACACAGGGGGCGGGGCTACACCTTC. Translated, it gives CSAPHRGRGYTF.